This TCR beta chain was captured in a study of CD8+CD57+ T cells in acquired aplastic anemia. All patients picked for sequencing had shown, by flow cytometry, an expansion of CD8+CD57+ cells. The TCR beta profiling, which covered VDJ combination and CDR3 sequence, was carried out using genomic DNA as the template. TCRdb used MiXCR to reprocess the reads, holding one entry per CDR3 protein. The sample lists approximately 150,000 distinct CDR3 sequences, 60% to 80% occurring once. CDR1 SGDLS and CDR2 YYNGEE come from the germline V gene. This CDR3 contains 15 residues. With 0 bases clipped from V and 4 bases from J, the junction kept 4 bases outside the gene matches.

The genes are TRBV9 and TRBJ2-7; 10 positions agree with TRBD2. This clonotype originated in a human donor with aplastic anemia. The sample was sorted CD4+, CD8+, or CD8+CD57+ T cells (not recorded which) from PBMCs. The CDR3 bases are TGTGCCAGCAGCGTAGGGGTAGCGGGGGGTTACGAGCAGTACTTC. It is translated as CASSVGVAGGYEQYF.